This paragraph covers one TCR beta chain sequence. Its target is unknown. This entry comes from a study of T cell responses to AZD1222 COVID-19 vaccine. Study-level background: Recipients boosted at about 4 weeks or about 12 weeks are pooled.

TCRdb keeps only in-frame clones here, not all; method: immunoSEQ multiplex PCR. The table records 150,000 to 170,000 clones, 88% of them present only once. Study-level results: Sampled repertoires all dated from after the peak T cell response. Epitopes outside B.1.351 and B.1.1.7 mutated regions reportedly drew nearly half of spike TCRs.

The CDR3 consists of 12 residues. Germline V gene data show CDR1 as SGHAT and CDR2 as FQNNGV. V lost 0 bases to trimming and J lost 11 bases, with 10 bases between them. The chain has TRBV11-2 and TRBJ1-1, with D hard to call. This specimen was peripheral blood, taken on day 0 of AZD1222 vaccination. The receptor comes from an adult in good health. CDR3 in amino acids: CASSLEDGVAFF. CDR3 bases: TGTGCCAGCAGCTTAGAGGATGGGGTGGCTTTCTTT.